The 17 T cell receptor beta chains below come from one sample, sequenced in a study of CD8 T cells in ankylosing spondylitis. A single record per CDR3 protein comes from TCRdb applying MiXCR to the 5' RACE reads. The sample records 250,000 to 350,000 distinct CDR3 sequences, over 15% being singletons. Sequenced input: blood, either unsorted or a sorted T cell fraction (not recorded which). Receptor source: a male donor with ankylosing spondylitis or in good health (not recorded which).

This chain joins TRBV20-1 and TRBJ2-3, with TRBD2 as a possible D gene (6 bases). The germline V and J ends were trimmed by 3 bases and 0 bases, with 16 bases remaining between them. Germline CDR1 and CDR2: DFQATT and SNEGSKA (reference sequence). The CDR3 has 16 residues. CDR3 residues: CSASLAPGASTDTQYF. The CDR3 DNA sequence: TGCAGTGCTAGTTTGGCGCCGGGAGCTAGCACAGATACGCAGTATTTT.

This clonotype was counted between two and nine times. The chain uses TRBV9 and TRBJ2-3, with D possibly matching TRBD1 (6 bases). Trimming shortened V by 3 bases and J by 3 bases, and 11 bases separated the two germline ends. CDR3 size: 14 residues. Germline CDR1 and CDR2: SGDLS and YYNGEE. The CDR3 DNA is TGTGCCAGCAGCGCCGAGGGGGTTACAGATACGCAGTATTTT. It codes for CASSAEGVTDTQYF.

This clonotype was seen repeatedly, ten times or more. V and J are TRBV9 and TRBJ1-6, with TRBD1 identical over 9 bases. The junction had 10 bases not matched to a gene; V was cut back by 5 bases and J by 7 bases. This CDR3 comprises 16 residues. The V gene's germline CDR1 is SGDLS and CDR2 YYNGEE. CDR3 in DNA: TGTGCCAGCAGTTCCGGGACAGGGAGTCGGAATTCACCCCTCCACTTT. Translating gives CASSSGTGSRNSPLHF.

The CDR3 DNA is TGTGCCAGCAGCTTGGCAGGGGGACGTTTAGAGACCCAGTACTTC. Its translation is CASSLAGGRLETQYF. The chain employs TRBV7-9 and TRBJ2-5; 7 positions match TRBD1. The CDR3 length is 15 residues. Losses at the gene ends were 3 bases for V and 4 bases for J; bases not matched to a gene: 8. Looked up from germline, CDR1 is SEHNR and CDR2 is FQNEAQ (reference sequence).

CDR3 protein: CSVHRVLNTEAFF. For the CDR3, the DNA is TGCAGCGTCCACAGGGTATTGAACACTGAAGCTTTCTTT. V usage is TRBV29-1 and J usage is TRBJ1-1; D perhaps matches TRBD1 (6 bases). The V end was cut by 6 bases, the J end by 0 bases, with 11 bases between. The CDR3 totals 13 residues. From germline, CDR1 is SQVTM and CDR2 ANQGSEA.

The rearrangement links TRBV5-6 to TRBJ2-6; no clear D. Germline V gene data show CDR1 as SGHDT and CDR2 as YYEEEE. The V end lost 5 bases, the J end lost 0 bases, and 9 bases lay between the germline ends. There are 15 residues in the CDR3. CDR3 nucleotide sequence: TGTGCCAGCAGATTTGCGGTCTCTGGGGCCAACGTCCTGACTTTC. Its protein is CASRFAVSGANVLTF.

V is TRBV2 and J is TRBJ1-6; the D gene is possibly TRBD1 (5 bases). Germline assignment: CDR1 SNHLY and CDR2 FYNNEI. Trimming took 4 bases from V and 5 from J, leaving 12 bases between them. The CDR3 loop spans 15 amino acids. CDR3 in amino acids: CASSGARANNSPLHF. The DNA for the CDR3 is TGTGCCAGCAGTGGCGCCAGGGCTAATAATTCACCCCTCCACTTT.

The rearrangement uses TRBV6-5 and TRBJ1-1, with D possibly matching TRBD1 (6 bases). The CDR3 has 12 amino acids. Germline V gene data show CDR1 as MNHEY and CDR2 as SVGAGI. Trimming left V 6 bases short and J 4 bases short, with 9 bases between. The CDR3 region is CASRGGPTEAFF. The DNA of the CDR3 is TGTGCCAGCAGAGGGGGACCCACTGAAGCTTTCTTT.

This clonotype was found many times. The chain is built from TRBV29-1 and TRBJ1-1; D is unresolved. The V and J ends lost 0 bases and 11 bases respectively, with 22 bases between them. The CDR3 contains 15 residues. The germline V gene encodes CDR1 SQVTM and CDR2 ANQGSEA. CDR3 sequence (DNA): TGCAGCGTTGAAGAGTTGGGGAAAGGAACCCCGTACGCTTTCTTT. It codes for CSVEELGKGTPYAFF.

This clonotype was seen more than once but under ten times. The V gene is TRBV2, the J gene TRBJ2-3, with no clear D. Trimming cost V 1 base and J 0 bases, with 11 bases left between them. This CDR3 has 16 residues. CDR1 is SNHLY and CDR2 is FYNNEI in the germline V gene. The CDR3 here is CASSEVGSLSTDTQYF. The CDR3 DNA reads as TGTGCCAGCAGTGAAGTTGGAAGCTTAAGCACAGATACGCAGTATTTT.

This clonotype was observed a handful of times. The chain combines TRBV15 with TRBJ1-1; D ambiguous. The V end lost 7 bases, the J end lost 1 base, and 10 bases lay between the germline ends. The CDR3 is 13 amino acids. Germline-derived CDR1 and CDR2 are LNHNV and YYDKDF (reference sequence). CDR3 residues: CATTGLANTEAFF. CDR3 nucleotide sequence: TGTGCCACCACGGGCCTAGCGAACACTGAAGCTTTCTTT.

This clonotype was observed many times. The V and J genes are TRBV20-1 and TRBJ1-1; D remains ambiguous. Germline values: CDR1 DFQATT, CDR2 SNEGSKA (reference sequence). V dropped 6 bases and J dropped 2 bases, with 13 bases sitting between them. The CDR3 runs to 13 residues. CDR3 region: CSAAPHANTEAFF. The CDR3 DNA reads TGCAGTGCAGCCCCACACGCTAACACTGAAGCTTTCTTT.

This clonotype came up a few times. The gene calls are TRBV28 and TRBJ2-1, with 12 bases identical to TRBD2. The length of the CDR3 is 16 residues. Germline lookup yields CDR1 MDHEN and CDR2 SYDVKM. Trimming removed 1 base from V and 3 bases from J; junction bases left unmatched: 1. The CDR3 spells CASSLLTSGSYNEQFF. In nucleotides, the CDR3 is TGTGCCAGCAGTTTATTGACTAGCGGGAGCTACAATGAGCAGTTCTTC.

Only a few counts were recorded for this clonotype. The rearrangement joins TRBV9 to TRBJ2-1; D remains ambiguous. V shed 0 bases and J shed 10 bases, with 17 bases lying between them. The germline V gene has CDR1 SGDLS and CDR2 YYNGEE. This CDR3 has 15 amino acids. The DNA for the CDR3 is TGTGCCAGCAGCGTAGCTACGACTCCCGTGGGAGAGCAGTTCTTC. Translating gives CASSVATTPVGEQFF.

The J gene is TRBJ2-1, the V gene TRBV12-3 or TRBV12-4; possibly TRBD2 for D (6 bases). Trimming pared 9 bases from V and 1 base from J, leaving 16 bases between. CDR3 length equals 15 residues. In nucleotides, the CDR3 is TGTGCCAGTCAATGGGCGGGGCGATCCTACAATGAGCAGTTCTTC. Protein: CASQWAGRSYNEQFF.

V gene TRBV30 combines with J gene TRBJ2-5, with TRBD2 as a possible D gene (6 bases). The CDR3 contains 12 residues. With 8 bases removed from V and 0 bases from J, the gap between germline ends came to 10 bases. Germline-derived CDR1 and CDR2 are GTSNPN and SVGIG (reference sequence). Written as DNA, the CDR3 is TGTGCCGGAGGAGGGTACCAAGAGACCCAGTACTTC. Translated: CAGGGYQETQYF.

The V gene is TRBV5-1, the J gene TRBJ2-2, with D tentatively TRBD2 (5 bases). From germline, CDR1 is SGHRS and CDR2 YFSETQ. V lost 0 bases and J lost 6, with 15 bases in between. The CDR3 has 16 amino acids. CDR3 sequence reads: CASSLEIRAGPGELFF. CDR3 DNA: TGCGCCAGCAGCTTGGAGATCCGTGCGGGTCCCGGGGAGCTGTTTTTT.